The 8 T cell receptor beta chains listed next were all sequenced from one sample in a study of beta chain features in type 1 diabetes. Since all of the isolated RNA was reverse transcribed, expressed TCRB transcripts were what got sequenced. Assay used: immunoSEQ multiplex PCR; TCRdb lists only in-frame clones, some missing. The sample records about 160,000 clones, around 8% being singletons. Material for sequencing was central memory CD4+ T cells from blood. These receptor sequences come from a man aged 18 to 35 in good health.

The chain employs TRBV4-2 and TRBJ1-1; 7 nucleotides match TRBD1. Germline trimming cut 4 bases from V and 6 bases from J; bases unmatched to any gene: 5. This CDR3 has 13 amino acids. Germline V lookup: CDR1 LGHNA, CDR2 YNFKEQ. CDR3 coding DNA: TGTGCCAGCAGCCGAGGACAGGCGCCTGAAGCTTTCTTT. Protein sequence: CASSRGQAPEAFF.

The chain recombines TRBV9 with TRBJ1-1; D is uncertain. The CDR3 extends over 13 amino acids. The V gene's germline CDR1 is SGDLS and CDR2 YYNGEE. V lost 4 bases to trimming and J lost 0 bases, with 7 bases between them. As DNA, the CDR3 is TGTGCCAGCAGCCGTCTAGTGAACACTGAAGCTTTCTTT. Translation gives CASSRLVNTEAFF. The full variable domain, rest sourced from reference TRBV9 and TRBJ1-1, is DSGVTQTPKHLITATGQRVTLRCSPRSGDLSVYWYQQSLDQGLQFLIQYYNGEERAKGNILERFSAQQFPDLHSELNLSSLELGDSALYFCASSRLVNTEAFFGQGTRLTVV.

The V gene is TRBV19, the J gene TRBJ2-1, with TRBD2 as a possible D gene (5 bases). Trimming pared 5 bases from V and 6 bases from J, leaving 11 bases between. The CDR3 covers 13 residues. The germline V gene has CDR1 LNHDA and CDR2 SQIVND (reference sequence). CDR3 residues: CASSLTRFNEQFF. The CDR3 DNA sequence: TGTGCCAGTAGTCTCACTAGGTTCAATGAGCAGTTCTTC. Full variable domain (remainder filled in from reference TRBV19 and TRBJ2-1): DGGITQSPKYLFRKEGQNVTLSCEQNLNHDAMYWYRQDPGQGLRLIYYSQIVNDFQKGDIAEGYSVSREKKESFPLTVTSAQKNPTAFYLCASSLTRFNEQFFGPGTRLTVL.

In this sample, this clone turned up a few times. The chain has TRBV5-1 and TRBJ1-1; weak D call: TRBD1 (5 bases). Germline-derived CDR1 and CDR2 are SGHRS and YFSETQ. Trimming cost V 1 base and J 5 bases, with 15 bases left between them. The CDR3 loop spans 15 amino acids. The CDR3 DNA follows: TGCGCCAGCAGCTTGATGGATCTGGGGGGTACTGAAGCTTTCTTT. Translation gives CASSLMDLGGTEAFF. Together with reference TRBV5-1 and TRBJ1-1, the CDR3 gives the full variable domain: KAGVTQTPRYLIKTRGQQVTLSCSPISGHRSVSWYQQTPGQGLQFLFEYFSETQRNKGNFPGRFSGRQFSNSRSEMNVSTLELGDSALYLCASSLMDLGGTEAFFGQGTRLTVV.

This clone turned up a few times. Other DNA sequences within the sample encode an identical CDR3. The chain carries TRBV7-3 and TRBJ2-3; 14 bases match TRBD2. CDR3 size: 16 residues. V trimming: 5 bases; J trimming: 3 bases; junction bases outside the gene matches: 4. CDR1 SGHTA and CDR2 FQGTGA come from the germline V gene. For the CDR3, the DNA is TGTGCCAGCAGCCTCGGACTAGCGGGGGGAACAGATACGCAGTATTTT. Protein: CASSLGLAGGTDTQYF.

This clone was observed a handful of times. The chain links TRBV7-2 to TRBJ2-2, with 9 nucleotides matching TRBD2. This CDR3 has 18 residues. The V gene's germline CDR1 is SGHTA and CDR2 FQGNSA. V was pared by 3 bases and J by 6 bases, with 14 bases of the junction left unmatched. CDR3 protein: CASSFIIRGLAYPGELFF. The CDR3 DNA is TGTGCCAGCAGCTTCATAATCCGGGGACTAGCATACCCCGGGGAGCTGTTTTTT.

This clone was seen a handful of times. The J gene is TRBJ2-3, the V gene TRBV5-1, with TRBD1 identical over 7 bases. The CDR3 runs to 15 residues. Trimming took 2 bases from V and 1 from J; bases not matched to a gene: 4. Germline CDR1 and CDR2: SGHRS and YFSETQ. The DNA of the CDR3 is TGCGCCAGCAGCTTAACCGGGACAGGCACAGATACGCAGTATTTT. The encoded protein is CASSLTGTGTDTQYF.

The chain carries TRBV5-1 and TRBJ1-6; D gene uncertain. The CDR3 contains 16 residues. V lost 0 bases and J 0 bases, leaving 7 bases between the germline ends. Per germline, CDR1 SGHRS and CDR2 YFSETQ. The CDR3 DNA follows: TGCGCCAGCAGCTTGGAACAGAGCTCCTATAATTCACCCCTCCACTTT. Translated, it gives CASSLEQSSYNSPLHF.